A selection of T cell receptor beta chains follows, all from one sample in a study of cytomegalovirus exposure and HLA in healthy donors. Profiling relied on immunoSEQ multiplex PCR, and the TCRdb table lists in-frame clones only, not all of them. The sample holds 80,000 to 95,000 clones; about 74% are singletons and the top ten take around 15%. Specimen: PBMCs. The source of these receptors is a woman aged 50 to 65 in good health and CMV-seropositive. CDR3s include the opening cysteine and the closing phenylalanine or tryptophan. A D gene is named only where the DNA matches it firmly. Expanded clones are given a class, and other clones once, few, many or no size at all.

>TRBJ2-1|-|-|TRBV10-1
TGCGCCAGCAGTGAGTCAGGGGGAGAGCAGTTCTTC
CASSESGGEQFF
>TRBJ2-3|-|-|TRBV5-6
TGTGCCAGCAGCTTGGTTAGCGGAAGCACAGATACGCAGTATTTT
CASSLVSGSTDTQYF
>TRBJ2-1|-|TRBD1|TRBV9
TGTGCCAGCGGCGAGGGACAGGGATACAATGAGCAGTTCTTC
CASGEGQGYNEQFF
>TRBJ2-7|once|TRBD2|TRBV15
TGTGCCACCAGCAGAGAGAGCGGGACGGCTACCTACGAGCAGTACTTC
CATSRESGTATYEQYF
>TRBJ1-2|-|-|TRBV28
TGTGCCAGCCGTGGGGCGAACTATGGCTACACCTTC
CASRGANYGYTF
>TRBJ1-5|-|-|TRBV28
TGTGCCAGCAGTGCGACAGCAGACCGCTGGATCAATCAGCCCCAGCATTTT
CASSATADRWINQPQHF
>TRBJ1-5|few|TRBD1|TRBV28
TGTGCCAGCAGTTTAGAGCCCCGGGACAGGTTCAATCAGCCCCAGCATTTT
CASSLEPRDRFNQPQHF
>TRBJ2-7|-|-|TRBV27
TGTGCCAGCAGTCGCGCCTACGAGCAGTACTTC
CASSRAYEQYF
>TRBJ2-4|-|-|TRBV28
TGTGCCAGCAGTCGGACATCTCTAGCCAAAAACATTCAGTACTTC
CASSRTSLAKNIQYF
>TRBJ1-3|-|-|TRBV5-4
-
CASSFGPGVSSGNTIYF
>TRBJ2-1|-|TRBD2|TRBV29-1
TGCAGCGTCGGTCTAGCGGGAGGCCACAATGAGCAGTTCTTC
CSVGLAGGHNEQFF
>TRBJ1-5|-|-|TRBV15
TGTGCCACCAGCAGAGATCGACCCGGAGTCCAGCCCCAGCATTTT
CATSRDRPGVQPQHF
>TRBJ1-1|few|-|TRBV14
TGTGCCAGCAGCCAAGTATCAGTAGCGGGGCCTGAAGCTTTCTTT
CASSQVSVAGPEAFF
>TRBJ1-5|-|-|TRBV6-6
TGTGCCAGCAGTTATCAGGAAAGAAATCAGCCCCAGCATTTT
CASSYQERNQPQHF
>TRBJ2-7|-|TRBD1|TRBV7-9
TGTGCCAGCAGCTCGGACAGGGGAGCCGAGCAGTACTTC
CASSSDRGAEQYF
>TRBJ1-2|-|-|TRBV9
TGTGCCAGCAGCGTGGAGGGGCAAGCTTTCTATGGCTACACCTTC
CASSVEGQAFYGYTF
>TRBJ2-7|once|-|TRBV11-2
TGTGCCAGCAGCCCCATTCAGGGTTTCGACGAGCAGTACTTC
CASSPIQGFDEQYF
>TRBJ1-1|-|-|TRBV5-6
TGTGCCAGCAGCTTGGACAGGGTTTGGGCTGAAGCTTTCTTT
CASSLDRVWAEAFF
>TRBJ1-3|-|TRBD1|TRBV6-1
TGTGCCAGCAGTGAAAGGGACAGGGTTGGAAACGCCATATATTTT
CASSERDRVGNAIYF
>TRBJ1-4|-|-|TRBV28
TGTGCCAGCAGTTCTTCCTCCTATAATGAAAAACTGTTTTTT
CASSSSSYNEKLFF
>TRBJ1-5|-|-|TRBV7-4
TGTGCCAGCAGCTCCAGGGAAGATCAGCCCCAGCATTTT
CASSSREDQPQHF
>TRBJ2-2|-|-|TRBV13
TGTGCCAGCAGCTTAGGACATAACACCGGGGAGCTGTTTTTT
CASSLGHNTGELFF
>TRBJ2-3|-|TRBD2|TRBV4-1
TGCGCCACCACCCTGGGGGGGGGAAGCACAGATACGCAGTATTTT
CATTLGGGSTDTQYF
>TRBJ2-1|-|TRBD2|TRBV7-6
TGTGCCAGCAGCCCCCTTGGGACTAGCCTCAATGAGCAGTTCTTC
CASSPLGTSLNEQFF
>TRBJ1-4|-|TRBD1|TRBV6-5
TGTGCCAGCAGTTACTCACAGGGGACAAATGAAAAACTGTTTTTT
CASSYSQGTNEKLFF
>TRBJ1-2|-|-|TRBV7-9
TGTGCCAGCAGCTTAGGGGGCGCGCAGGTCGGCTACACCTTC
CASSLGGAQVGYTF
>TRBJ1-5|-|TRBD1|TRBV6-5
TGTGCCAGCAGGAGATCCGGGACAGGGGATCAGCCCCAGCATTTT
CASRRSGTGDQPQHF
>TRBJ2-1|-|-|TRBV28
TGTGCCAGCAGGGAGGGGCGGATGAGCTCCTACAATGAGCAGTTCTTC
CASREGRMSSYNEQFF
>TRBJ2-7|-|TRBD2|TRBV5-1
TGCGCCAGCAGCTTGGATCCTAGCGGGAGTGCCGAGCAGTACTTC
CASSLDPSGSAEQYF
>TRBJ1-2|-|-|TRBV27
TGTGCCAGCGGGCAGGGAAAGGGCTACACCTTC
CASGQGKGYTF
>TRBJ2-7|-|TRBD1|TRBV6-1
TGTGCCAGCAGTCGACAGGGAATGGGGTACGAGCAGTACTTC
CASSRQGMGYEQYF
>TRBJ2-2|-|TRBD2|TRBV5-3
TGTGCCAGAAGCTTTCTCTCGGGAGGCTCCGCCGGGGAGCTGTTTTTT
CARSFLSGGSAGELFF
>TRBJ2-3|-|-|TRBV15
TGTGCCACCAGCAGAGATGGGGCGGCAGATACGCAGTATTTT
CATSRDGAADTQYF
>TRBJ1-5|-|TRBD1|TRBV19
TGTGCCAGTAGTACCGACAGGGCTAGTCAGCCCCAGCATTTT
CASSTDRASQPQHF
>TRBJ2-5|-|TRBD2|TRBV28
TGTGCCAGCAGCCCAGCGCTCGGACTAGCGGGAGTAGGGACCCAGTACTTC
CASSPALGLAGVGTQYF
>TRBJ2-2|once|-|TRBV5-5
TGTGCCAGCAGCCCGACCCGGGACACAAACACCGGGGAGCTGTTTTTT
CASSPTRDTNTGELFF
>TRBJ1-2|-|TRBD1|TRBV10-1
TGCGCCAGCAGTGAGGGACAGGGTTACGATGGCTACACCTTC
CASSEGQGYDGYTF
>TRBJ2-3|few|-|TRBV15
TGTGCCACCAGCAGAGTCCCGTATAAACAGGGAGGCACAGATACGCAGTATTTT
CATSRVPYKQGGTDTQYF
>TRBJ2-7|-|-|TRBV28
TGTGCCAGCAGTTTTCCCGGGAACTACGAGCAGTACTTC
CASSFPGNYEQYF
>TRBJ2-1|-|-|TRBV29-1
TGCAGCGGACAGGCTAGGGATGAGCAGTTCTTC
CSGQARDEQFF
>TRBJ2-7|few|TRBD1|TRBV7-2
TGTGCCAGCAGCCCCCAGTCGGCAGGGGGATCCTACGAGCAGTACTTC
CASSPQSAGGSYEQYF
>TRBJ1-5|few|-|TRBV28
TGTGCCAGCAGCCGGGACAAAAATCAGCCCCAGCATTTT
CASSRDKNQPQHF
>TRBJ1-1|-|-|TRBV4-3
TGCGCCAGCAGCCCCACTCCCGAGGGGAACACTGAAGCTTTCTTT
CASSPTPEGNTEAFF
>TRBJ2-7|-|TRBD2|TRBV5-1
TGCGCCAGCAGCCTGCCAGGGCCCGGGAGGTCCGAGCAGTACTTC
CASSLPGPGRSEQYF
>TRBJ2-5|-|-|TRBV28
TGTGCCAGCACGGGGTGGGCAGAGACCCAGTACTTC
CASTGWAETQYF
>TRBJ2-1|-|TRBD1|TRBV29-1
TGCAGCGTTGAAGGACAGGGGGTTGAGCAGTTCTTC
CSVEGQGVEQFF
>TRBJ2-7|-|-|TRBV4-3
TGCGCCAGCAGCCAAGAGGTAGCCGTATCGGGCGAGCAGTACTTC
CASSQEVAVSGEQYF
>TRBJ2-1|-|TRBD2|TRBV5-6
TGTGCCAGCCGACTAGCGGGAGGCCCCCACAATGAGCAGTTCTTC
CASRLAGGPHNEQFF
>TRBJ2-7|-|-|TRBV5-1
TGCGCCAGCAGCCCGGGGGATAATGTAAACTCCTACGAGCAGTACTTC
CASSPGDNVNSYEQYF
>TRBJ2-3|-|-|TRBV14
TGTGCCAGCAGCCAAATGCGCCGGGTCAGCACAGATACGCAGTATTTT
CASSQMRRVSTDTQYF
>TRBJ1-4|-|TRBD1|TRBV10-3
TGTGCCATCAGTGGACAGGGGGCGGACGAAAAACTGTTTTTT
CAISGQGADEKLFF
>TRBJ1-3|-|TRBD1|TRBV12-5
TGTGCTAGTGCCTGGGACAGGTTTTCTGGAAACACCATATATTTT
CASAWDRFSGNTIYF
>TRBJ1-1|-|TRBD1|TRBV6-4
TGTGCCAGCAGTGAGAGTCCAGGGGGACGGAAAGCTTTCTTT
CASSESPGGRKAFF
>TRBJ2-1|-|-|TRBV9
TGTGCCAGCAGCGGGGCCGGTTTCAGCTCCTACAATGAGCAGTTCTTC
CASSGAGFSSYNEQFF
>TRBJ1-5|-|-|TRBV29-1
TGCAGCGTCGTGGGGGGGTTTAATCAGCCCCAGCATTTT
CSVVGGFNQPQHF